The present TCR beta chain was sequenced within a study of blood T cell repertoires in COVID-19. The assay was immunoSEQ multiplex PCR, and TCRdb's table has in-frame clones only and misses some. This repertoire shows around 190,000 clones, around 86% found once; its top ten account for 5.6%. The CDR3 has 14 residues. Trimming pared 6 bases from V and 1 base from J, leaving 13 bases between. Germline V lookup: CDR1 SGDLS, CDR2 YYNGEE. Sequenced material: PBMCs or T cells enriched from blood (not recorded which). The source is a man aged 40-50 years with acute COVID-19. The chain is built from TRBV9 and TRBJ1-2; no clear D gene. For the CDR3, the DNA is TGTGCCAGCACCGGAAGCCGGGGTAACTATGGCTACACCTTC. It specifies CASTGSRGNYGYTF.